This is a list of T cell receptor beta chains from one sample in a study of regulatory T cells in long-lasting Graves disease. TCRdb reanalysed the multiplex PCR reads using MiXCR and keeps one entry per CDR3 protein. The sample carries 400,000 to 500,000 distinct CDR3 sequences, roughly 15% recorded once. This sample also appeared in a second study, on T cells in Graves' hyperthyroidism and ophthalmopathy.

The input for sequencing was peripheral blood mononuclear cells (PBMCs), taken at new diagnosis, from a patient treated with antithyroid drugs. The receptors originated from a woman younger than 45 with Graves disease. The CDR3 runs from the conserved cysteine through the conserved F or W. Fields, in order: J gene, V gene, clone size, D gene, CDR3 protein, CDR3 DNA. D genes are given only for firm matches. A clone size is listed for some rows: how often the clone was seen (once, few, many), or a class if it is expanded.

J gene: TRBJ2-1
V gene: TRBV20-1
clone size: many
D gene: -
CDR3 protein: CSARDPSGDWRSDEQFF
CDR3 DNA: TGCAGTGCTAGAGACCCCTCCGGCGACTGGCGTTCGGATGAGCAGTTCTTC

J gene: TRBJ2-1
V gene: TRBV29-1
clone size: -
D gene: -
CDR3 protein: CSVITYNEQFF
CDR3 DNA: TGCAGCGTTATCACTTACAATGAGCAGTTCTTC

J gene: TRBJ1-2
V gene: TRBV19
clone size: few
D gene: TRBD1
CDR3 protein: CATTGDFYGYTF
CDR3 DNA: TGTGCCACGACAGGGGACTTCTATGGCTACACCTTC

J gene: TRBJ1-4
V gene: TRBV6-9
clone size: -
D gene: -
CDR3 protein: CASSYRRTPNEKLFF
CDR3 DNA: TGTGCCAGCAGTTACCGCAGGACCCCTAATGAAAAACTGTTTTTT

J gene: TRBJ2-7
V gene: TRBV18
clone size: many
D gene: -
CDR3 protein: CASSPLLGEQYF
CDR3 DNA: TGTGCCAGCTCACCATTGCTGGGCGAGCAGTACTTC

J gene: TRBJ1-5
V gene: TRBV29-1
clone size: few
D gene: -
CDR3 protein: CSVAQDEGFQPQHF
CDR3 DNA: TGCAGCGTCGCCCAAGACGAGGGATTTCAGCCCCAGCATTTT

J gene: TRBJ2-1
V gene: TRBV7-8
clone size: many
D gene: TRBD2
CDR3 protein: CASSLVSGRAYNEQFF
CDR3 DNA: TGTGCCAGCAGCTTAGTGAGCGGGAGGGCTTACAATGAGCAGTTCTTC

J gene: TRBJ1-5
V gene: TRBV2
clone size: many
D gene: TRBD1
CDR3 protein: CASKDRVNQPQHF
CDR3 DNA: TGTGCCAGCAAGGACAGGGTCAATCAGCCCCAGCATTTT

J gene: TRBJ2-3
V gene: TRBV9
clone size: few
D gene: -
CDR3 protein: CASSWRSGGSTDTQYF
CDR3 DNA: TGTGCCAGCAGCTGGAGGTCCGGGGGTAGCACAGATACGCAGTATTTT

J gene: TRBJ2-5
V gene: TRBV20-1
clone size: few
D gene: TRBD2
CDR3 protein: CSATGGIGEGTQYF
CDR3 DNA: TGCAGTGCTACGGGAGGGATAGGGGAGGGGACCCAGTACTTC

J gene: TRBJ2-5
V gene: TRBV27
clone size: many
D gene: -
CDR3 protein: CANVWAVTSGEETQYF
CDR3 DNA: TGTGCCAATGTTTGGGCAGTAACATCGGGCGAAGAGACCCAGTACTTC

J gene: TRBJ2-7
V gene: TRBV30
clone size: many
D gene: -
CDR3 protein: CAWSVSYEQYF
CDR3 DNA: TGTGCCTGGAGTGTATCGTACGAGCAGTACTTC

J gene: TRBJ2-5
V gene: TRBV6-1
clone size: few
D gene: TRBD1
CDR3 protein: CASSEGDRGPETQYF
CDR3 DNA: TGTGCCAGCAGTGAAGGGGACAGGGGGCCGGAGACCCAGTACTTC

J gene: TRBJ2-6
V gene: TRBV27
clone size: few
D gene: -
CDR3 protein: CASSLWGGANVLTF
CDR3 DNA: TGTGCCAGCAGTTTATGGGGTGGGGCCAACGTCCTGACTTTC